This T cell receptor beta chain was sequenced for a study of identifying expanded T cells in peripheral blood. Germline V gene sequence: CDR1 MNHNS, CDR2 SASEGT. V gave up 7 bases and J gave up 4 bases, with 17 bases separating them. The CDR3 is made up of 15 amino acids. No infections or other immune events were documented during collection. Sequenced by immunoSEQ multiplex PCR; TCRdb stores in-frame clones only, minus some. Of about 84,000 clones listed, around 87% were seen once; the top ten hold approximately 5.6%. The sequencing input was blood. The chain employs TRBV6-1 and TRBJ2-1; maybe TRBD1 (6 bases). The sequence was collected from a person aged 18 to 75 in good health. The CDR3, as DNA: TGTGCCAGCACAGACGACAGGTGGGGGTACAATGAGCAGTTCTTC. Its translation is CASTDDRWGYNEQFF.